This TCR beta chain emerged from a study of shared clonotypes between healthy human individuals. Study-level background: The donor group consisted of two women and three men, aged 18 to 49. CD4 naive and memory got three plates each, CD8 naive two, CD8 memory one.

The assay used deep level. Using immunoSEQ multiplex PCR, the repertoire was profiled, and TCRdb retains in-frame clones only, with some absent. This sample yields over a million clones, of which roughly 96% are seen a single time; approximately 1.1% belongs to the top ten. Germline-derived CDR1 and CDR2 are MDHEN and SYDVKM. Trimming shortened V by 9 bases and J by 8 bases, and 14 bases separated the two germline ends. The CDR3 loop spans 12 amino acids. The sample comprised naive CD4+ T cells sorted from blood. Subset noted: CD45RA+ positively selected. This rearrangement joins TRBV28 to TRBJ2-1; perhaps D is TRBD1 or TRBD2 (7 bases each). The clonotype comes from a man aged 25-40 years in good health. The CDR3 sequence is CASQGGFHEQFF. CDR3 sequence (DNA): TGTGCCAGTCAGGGGGGGTTCCATGAGCAGTTCTTC. The full variable domain, with the rest looked up from reference TRBV28 and TRBJ2-1, is DVKVTQSSRYLVKRTGEKVFLECVQDMDHENMFWYRQDPGLGLRLIYFSYDVKMKEKGDIPEGYSVSREKKERFSLILESASTNQTSMYLCASQGGFHEQFFGPGTRLTVL.